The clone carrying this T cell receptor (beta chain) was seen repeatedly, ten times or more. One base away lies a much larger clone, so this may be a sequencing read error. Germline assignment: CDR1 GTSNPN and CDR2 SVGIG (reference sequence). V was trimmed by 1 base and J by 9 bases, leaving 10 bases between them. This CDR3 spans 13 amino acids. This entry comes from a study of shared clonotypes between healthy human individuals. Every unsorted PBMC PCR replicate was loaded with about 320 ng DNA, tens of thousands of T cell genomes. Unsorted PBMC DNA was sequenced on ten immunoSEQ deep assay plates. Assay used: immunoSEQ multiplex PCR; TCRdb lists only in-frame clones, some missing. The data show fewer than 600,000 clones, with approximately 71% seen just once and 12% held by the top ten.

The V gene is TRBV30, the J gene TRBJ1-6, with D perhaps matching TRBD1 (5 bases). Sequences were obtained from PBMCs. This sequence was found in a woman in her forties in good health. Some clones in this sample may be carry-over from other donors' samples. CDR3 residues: CAWSEDKGSPLHF. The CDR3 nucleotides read TGTGCCTGGAGTGAGGACAAGGGTTCACCCCTCCACTTT.